The clone carrying this TCR beta chain came up many times. What it binds is unknown. This entry comes from a study of naive and memory T cell subsets. Study-wide points: The power law exponent of TCR abundance differed between naive and memory cells. Possibly reflecting memory cells re-expressing CD45RA, a few larger clonotypes occurred in naive repertoires, especially CD8.

Both TRBC1 and TRBC2 were covered by a beta constant-region primer of two equimolar oligonucleotides. Four rounds of PCR amplified the ligated cDNA using nested alpha and beta constant-region primers plus SP2. TCRdb independently ran MiXCR on the UMI-ligation and nested PCR reads; one entry per CDR3 protein. The table lists 120,000 to 150,000 distinct CDR3 sequences, approximately 22% of them singletons, with 0.11% in the top ten. Specimen: naive CD4+ T cells from blood. The TCR sequence derives from a human donor in good health.

The CDR3 region has the DNA TGTGCCAGCAGCCCCGTCAGGCGGGCCACAGATACGCAGTATTTT. This translates into CASSPVRRATDTQYF. The chain uses TRBV7-2 and TRBJ2-3, with D possibly TRBD2 on 5 matching bases. From germline, CDR1 is SGHTA and CDR2 FQGNSA. The CDR3 contains 15 residues. V lost 5 bases and J lost 2, with 14 bases in between.